The T cell receptor beta chain described here comes from a study of shared clonotypes between healthy human individuals. Study observations and caveats: In this cohort, only blood was sampled, and tissue repertoires likely differ.

As for this clone: Its specificity is not known. The sample contains more than one DNA sequence encoding this CDR3.

CDR1 and CDR2 from the germline V gene are LNHDA and SQIVND (reference sequence). CDR3 length: 14 amino acids. The J segment lost 4 bases and the V segment lost 6 bases, leaving 6 bases of the junction unmatched. The repertoire was sequenced with immunoSEQ multiplex PCR; TCRdb's copy has only in-frame clones and lacks some. This sample yields 2,500,000 or so clones, of which approximately 92% are seen a single time; around 0.14% belongs to the top ten. The split of CD4+ cells yielded CD45RA+ naive and CD45RA-negative memory subsets. Material for sequencing was naive CD4+ T cells sorted from blood. Subset specified: CD45RA+ positively selected. This chain links TRBV19 with TRBJ1-5, with 7 bases aligning to TRBD1. This receptor was identified in a man between 18 and 35 years old in good health. The CDR3 region has the DNA TGTGCCAGTAGCCGGGACAGATCAAATCAGCCCCAGCATTTT. Its protein product is CASSRDRSNQPQHF. Complete variable domain (other parts from reference TRBV19 and TRBJ1-5): DGGITQSPKYLFRKEGQNVTLSCEQNLNHDAMYWYRQDPGQGLRLIYYSQIVNDFQKGDIAEGYSVSREKKESFPLTVTSAQKNPTAFYLCASSRDRSNQPQHFGDGTRLSIL.